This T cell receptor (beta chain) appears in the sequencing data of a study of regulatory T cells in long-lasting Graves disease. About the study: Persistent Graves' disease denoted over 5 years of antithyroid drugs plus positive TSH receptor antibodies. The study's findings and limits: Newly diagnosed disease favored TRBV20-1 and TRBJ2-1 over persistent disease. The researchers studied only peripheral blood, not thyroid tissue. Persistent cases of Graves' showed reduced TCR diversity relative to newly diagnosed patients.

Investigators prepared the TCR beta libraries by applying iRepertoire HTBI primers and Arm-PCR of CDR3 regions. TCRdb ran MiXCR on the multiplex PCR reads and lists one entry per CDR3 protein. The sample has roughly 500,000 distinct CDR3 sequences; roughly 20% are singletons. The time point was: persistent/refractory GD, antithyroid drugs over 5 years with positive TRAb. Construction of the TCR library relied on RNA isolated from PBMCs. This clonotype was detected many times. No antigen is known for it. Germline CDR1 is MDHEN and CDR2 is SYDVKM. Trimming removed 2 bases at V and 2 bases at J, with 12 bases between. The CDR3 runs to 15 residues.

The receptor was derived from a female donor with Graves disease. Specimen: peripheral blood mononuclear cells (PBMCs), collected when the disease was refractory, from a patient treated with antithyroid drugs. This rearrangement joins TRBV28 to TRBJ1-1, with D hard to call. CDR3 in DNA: TGTGCCAGCAGTTTACAACGTGGCCGTAACACTGAAGCTTTCTTT. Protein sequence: CASSLQRGRNTEAFF.